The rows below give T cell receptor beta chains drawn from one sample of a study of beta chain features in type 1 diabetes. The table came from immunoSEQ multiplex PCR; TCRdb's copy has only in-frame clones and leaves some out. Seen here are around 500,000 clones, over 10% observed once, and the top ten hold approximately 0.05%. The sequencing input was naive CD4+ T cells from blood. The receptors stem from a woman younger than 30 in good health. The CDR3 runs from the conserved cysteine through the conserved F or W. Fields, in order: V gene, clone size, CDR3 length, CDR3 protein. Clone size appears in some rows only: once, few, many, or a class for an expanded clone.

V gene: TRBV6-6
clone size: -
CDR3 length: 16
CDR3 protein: CASRKLTGASFSPLHF

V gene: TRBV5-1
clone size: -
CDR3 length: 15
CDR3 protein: CASSFTGNWNNEQFF

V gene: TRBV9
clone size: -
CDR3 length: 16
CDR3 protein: CASSVASVPRTDTQYF

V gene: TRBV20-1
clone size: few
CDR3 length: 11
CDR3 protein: CSATIGDTQYF

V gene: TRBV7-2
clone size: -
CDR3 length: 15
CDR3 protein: CASSLELAGGNEQFF

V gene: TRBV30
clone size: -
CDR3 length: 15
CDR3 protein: CAWSGKAVGNQPQHF

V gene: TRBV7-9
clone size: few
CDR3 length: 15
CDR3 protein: CASSLVGLAGETQYF

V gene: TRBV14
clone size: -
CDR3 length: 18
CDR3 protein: CASSQDPPGAGNTGELFF

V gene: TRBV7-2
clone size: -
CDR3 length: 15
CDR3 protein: CASSLTTAGIEKLFF

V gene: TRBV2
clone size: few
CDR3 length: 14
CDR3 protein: CASRPDRLNTEAFF

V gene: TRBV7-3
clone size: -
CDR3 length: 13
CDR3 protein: CASSFDWRNEQFF

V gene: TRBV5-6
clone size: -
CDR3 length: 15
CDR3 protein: CASSLVGLGVYEQFF

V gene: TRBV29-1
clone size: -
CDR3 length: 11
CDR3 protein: CSVRLIGELFF

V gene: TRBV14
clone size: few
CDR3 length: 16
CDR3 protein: CASSQELAGSYNEQFF

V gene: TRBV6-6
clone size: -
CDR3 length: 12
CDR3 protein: CASSTNGEEQFF

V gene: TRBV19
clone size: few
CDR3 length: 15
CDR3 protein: CASSPSGGSSYEQYF

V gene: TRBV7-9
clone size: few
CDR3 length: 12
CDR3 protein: CASSGLNTEAFF

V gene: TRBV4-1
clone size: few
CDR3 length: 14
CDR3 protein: CASSQEQPPYEQYF

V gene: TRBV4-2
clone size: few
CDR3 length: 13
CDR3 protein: CASSQEWRDTQYF

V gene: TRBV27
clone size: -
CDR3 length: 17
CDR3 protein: CASSFSPGVSGANVLTF

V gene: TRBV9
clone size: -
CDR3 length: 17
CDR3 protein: CASSVASAGGPVDTQYF

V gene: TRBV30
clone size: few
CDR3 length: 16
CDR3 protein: CAWSTGLHRVNTEAFF

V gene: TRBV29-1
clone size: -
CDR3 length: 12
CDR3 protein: CSVDSGTDEQYF

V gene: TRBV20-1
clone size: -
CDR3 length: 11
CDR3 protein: CSARYQYGYTF

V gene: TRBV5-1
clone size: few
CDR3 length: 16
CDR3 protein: CASSSQHGSRVGTQYF

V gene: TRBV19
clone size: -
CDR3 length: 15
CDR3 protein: CASSRGTAPYNEQFF

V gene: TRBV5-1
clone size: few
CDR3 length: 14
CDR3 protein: CASSLDNTGTEAFF

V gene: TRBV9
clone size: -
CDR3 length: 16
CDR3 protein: CASSGTSSVGRGELFF

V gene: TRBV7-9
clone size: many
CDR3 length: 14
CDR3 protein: CASSRGQYDNEQFF

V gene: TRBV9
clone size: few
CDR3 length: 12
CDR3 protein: CASRRSRRTHKF

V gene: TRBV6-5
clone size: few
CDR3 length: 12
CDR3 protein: CASSPRQDEQYF

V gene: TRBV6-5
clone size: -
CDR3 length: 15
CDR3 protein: CASSYSKGSNQPQHF

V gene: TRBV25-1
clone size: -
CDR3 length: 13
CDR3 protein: CASSRGSYNEQFF

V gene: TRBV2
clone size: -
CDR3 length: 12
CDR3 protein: CASTLGLETQYF

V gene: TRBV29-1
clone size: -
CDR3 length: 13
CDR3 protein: CSVFRSGANVLTF

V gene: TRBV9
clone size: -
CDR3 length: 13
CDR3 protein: CASTPGSTDTQYF

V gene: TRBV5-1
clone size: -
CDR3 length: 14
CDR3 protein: CASSSMSANNEQFF